One sample yielded the 9 T cell receptor beta chains listed below, sequenced in a study of CD8+ T cells in alopecia areata. The sample's treatment: oral pan-JAK inhibitor, 5-10 mg twice daily. RNA, once extracted, was reverse transcribed into cDNA for use as the sequencing template. Here immunoSEQ multiplex PCR was the method, and the copy in TCRdb shows in-frame clones only, minus some. Among 210,000 or so clones listed, approximately 70% were seen once. Source: CD4+ T cells sorted from blood, taken between weeks 43 and 45, from a patient treated with tofacitinib. Every receptor here comes from a human donor with alopecia areata.

The chain couples TRBV6-1 to TRBJ1-4; D gene unclear. This CDR3 has 14 amino acids. Germline CDR1 is MNHNS and CDR2 is SASEGT. With 0 bases removed from V and 7 bases from J, the gap between germline ends came to 9 bases. The CDR3 sequence: CASSEALRGEKLFF. The CDR3 DNA follows: TGTGCCAGCAGTGAAGCTTTGCGGGGTGAAAAACTGTTTTTT.

The rearrangement uses TRBV18 and TRBJ2-7; 8 bases match TRBD2. The CDR3 extends over 16 amino acids. Per germline, CDR1 KGHSH and CDR2 LQKENI. V shed 4 bases and J 0 bases; nucleotides not matched to a gene: 8. CDR3 sequence (DNA): TGTGCCAGCTCACGCCGGGGGGGCCCCAACTCCTACGAGCAGTACTTC. This translates into CASSRRGGPNSYEQYF. Filled out from reference TRBV18 and TRBJ2-7, the complete variable domain reads NAGVMQNPRHLVRRRGQEARLRCSPMKGHSHVYWYRQLPEEGLKFMVYLQKENIIDESGMPKERFSAEFPKEGPSILRIQQVVRGDSAAYFCASSRRGGPNSYEQYFGPGTRLTVT.

V usage is TRBV6-1 and J usage is TRBJ1-4; 8 positions agree with TRBD1. Germline lookup yields CDR1 MNHNS and CDR2 SASEGT. J lost 6 bases, V lost 6 bases, and 6 bases had no gene match. This CDR3 is 14 amino acids long. The CDR3 sequence is CASSAQGVDEKLFF. CDR3 nucleotide sequence: TGTGCCAGCAGCGCACAGGGGGTAGATGAAAAACTGTTTTTT.

This clone was seen just once. This chain uses TRBV5-1 with TRBJ2-7; the D is unclear. CDR3 length: 16 amino acids. CDR1 and CDR2 from the germline V gene are SGHRS and YFSETQ. Trimming removed 0 bases at V and 2 bases at J, with 15 bases between. For the CDR3, the DNA is TGCGCCAGCAGCTTGGTTGGCAGCGTTACAACCTACGAGCAGTACTTC. Translating it yields CASSLVGSVTTYEQYF.

The rearrangement uses TRBV2 and TRBJ1-6, with TRBD1 as a possible D gene (5 bases). The CDR3 has 15 amino acids. Looked up from germline, CDR1 is SNHLY and CDR2 is FYNNEI. Trimming shortened V by 4 bases and J by 9 bases, and 16 bases separated the two germline ends. CDR3 amino acids: CASSVEGSGASPLHF. The CDR3 DNA is TGTGCCAGCAGTGTCGAGGGTAGCGGGGCTTCACCCCTCCACTTT.

The chain recombines TRBV25-1 with TRBJ2-7; 8 bases match TRBD1. The CDR3 sequence is 13 residues long. Per the germline V gene, CDR1 is MGHDK and CDR2 is SYGVNS. The ends lost 7 bases at V and 2 bases at J; junction bases unmatched: 4. CDR3 coding DNA: TGTGCCAGCATCGGGACAGGTCCCTACGAGCAGTACTTC. Translated, it gives CASIGTGPYEQYF.

The gene calls are TRBV2 and TRBJ1-1; the D gene is possibly TRBD1 (5 bases). Trimming stripped 2 bases from V and 4 bases from J, with 14 bases between. Germline CDR1 is SNHLY and CDR2 is FYNNEI. The CDR3 is made up of 15 amino acids. The CDR3 region is CASSEMVGDVTEAFF. CDR3 sequence (DNA): TGTGCCAGCAGTGAAATGGTAGGGGATGTCACTGAAGCTTTCTTT.

This CDR3 is CASSLVLATDTQYF. Written as DNA, the CDR3 is TGTGCCAGCAGCTTAGTACTAGCAACAGATACGCAGTATTTT. J is TRBJ2-3 and V is TRBV7-2; D is possibly TRBD2 (6 bases). Trimming took 1 base from V and 3 from J, leaving 8 bases between them. CDR3 size: 14 residues. Germline CDR1 and CDR2: SGHTA and FQGNSA. The whole variable domain, filled in from reference TRBV7-2 and TRBJ2-3, reads GAGVSQSPSNKVTEKGKDVELRCDPISGHTALYWYRQSLGQGLEFLIYFQGNSAPDKSGLPSDRFSAERTGGSVSTLTIQRTQQEDSAVYLCASSLVLATDTQYFGPGTRLTVL.

The rearrangement joins TRBV4-1 to TRBJ2-7; 9 bases align to TRBD1. Germline values: CDR1 MGHRA, CDR2 YSYEKL. The CDR3 spans 16 residues. Trimming at V came to 3 bases and at J to 2 bases, leaving 8 bases not matched to a gene. CDR3 residues: CASSQTPGQGTYEQYF. The CDR3 coding sequence is TGCGCCAGCAGCCAGACCCCGGGACAGGGTACCTACGAGCAGTACTTC.